This note documents a single T cell receptor (beta chain) sequence. Its target is not known. Second doses that came at about 4 or about 12 weeks were put together. This CDR3 is built from 19 residues. V shed 4 bases and J 2 bases; nucleotides not matched to a gene: 19. CDR1 and CDR2 from the germline V gene are SEHNR and FQNEAQ (reference sequence). These data belong to a study of T cell responses to AZD1222 COVID-19 vaccine. Study-level findings and limits: Vaccination with two AZD1222 doses was followed by a rise in Spike-specific TCR breadth and depth. Vaccine-associated CD4 TCRs spanned spike, dominant at 160-218 and 743-854. Donors skewed white British and female; clonal diversity was possibly underestimated.

Clones were sequenced by immunoSEQ multiplex PCR, and TCRdb holds only the in-frame ones, with some missing. The sample consists of about 140,000 clones, about 90% of them appearing once. The sequenced sample was peripheral blood, obtained 28 days after the second AZD1222 dose. The chain links TRBV7-9 to TRBJ2-7; 8 bases agree with TRBD2. The TCR originated in an adult who received the AZD1222 COVID-19 vaccine. In DNA form, the CDR3 reads TGTGCCAGCAGCTCAGATGGGGGGAGAGGCGGGAGGATTCCCTACGAGCAGTACTTC. Protein product: CASSSDGGRGGRIPYEQYF.